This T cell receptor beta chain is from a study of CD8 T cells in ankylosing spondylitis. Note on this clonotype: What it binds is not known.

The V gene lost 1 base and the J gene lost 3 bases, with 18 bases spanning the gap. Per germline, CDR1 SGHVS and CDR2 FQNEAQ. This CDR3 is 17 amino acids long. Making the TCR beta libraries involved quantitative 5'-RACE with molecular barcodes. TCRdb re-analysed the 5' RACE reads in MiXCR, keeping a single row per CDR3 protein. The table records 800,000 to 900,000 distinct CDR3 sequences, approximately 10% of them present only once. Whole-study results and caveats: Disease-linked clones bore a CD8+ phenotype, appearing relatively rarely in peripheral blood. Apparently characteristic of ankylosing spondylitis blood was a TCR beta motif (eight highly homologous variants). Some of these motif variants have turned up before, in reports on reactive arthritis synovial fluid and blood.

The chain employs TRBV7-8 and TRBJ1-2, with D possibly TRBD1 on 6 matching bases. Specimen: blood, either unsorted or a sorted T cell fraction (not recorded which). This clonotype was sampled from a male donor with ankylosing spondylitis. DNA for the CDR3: TGTGCCAGCAGCTTAGTATTTAGGACAGACCTTCACTATGGCTACACCTTC. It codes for CASSLVFRTDLHYGYTF.